This T cell receptor beta chain appears in the sequencing data of a study of neurological immune-mediated disorders. The unsorted libraries had their origin in 2 million PBMCs stored at -80 C. Study-level findings and limits: Across subjects, no CDR3 amino acid sequence appeared in expanded clones of more than one subject, a finding that suggested private repertoires in all groups.

Looked up from germline, CDR1 is SGHDN and CDR2 is FVKESK. V gave up 6 bases and J gave up 9 bases; unmatched junction bases: 10. CDR3 length: 14 amino acids. cDNA synthesis was performed by 5'RACE with 10-nucleotide random UMIs. TCRdb ran MiXCR on the 5' RACE reads and lists one entry per CDR3 protein. The profile shows around 30,000 distinct CDR3 sequences, more than 10% of them singletons. This clonotype was seen at least ten times. Its antigen remains unknown. This chain links TRBV14 with TRBJ2-1; the match to TRBD1 covers 8 bases. The sequence derives from a man aged 60 to 75 in good health. The sample comprised PBMCs. In DNA, the CDR3 is TGTGCCAGCAGAAGGACAGGGTATAACGGTGAGCAGTTCTTC. Residues: CASRRTGYNGEQFF.